The 21 T cell receptor beta chains below come from one sample, sequenced in a study of blood T cell repertoires in COVID-19 (dated by TCRdb to about 2020). Libraries were built with the immunoSEQ multiplex PCR assay. TCRdb holds this immuneACCESS table with in-frame rearrangements only. Some clones are missing; in checked studies, unresolved V genes explain under half, and the rest has no known cause. The sample includes approximately 40,000 clones, with roughly 90% observed a single time. The top ten clonotypes cover around 5.7% of the sample. Sequenced sample: peripheral blood. These receptors originate from a human donor in a cohort sampled during active COVID-19.

This clone appeared a few times. The chain has TRBV7-2 and TRBJ1-1, with 9 bases that match TRBD1. The germline CDR1 and CDR2 sequences are SGHTA and FQGNSA. The CDR3 covers 14 residues. The trim removed 3 bases at V and 4 bases at J, leaving 3 bases unmatched. The CDR3 here is CASSFGTGITEAFF. In nucleotides, the CDR3 is TGTGCCAGCAGCTTTGGGACAGGGATCACTGAAGCTTTCTTT.

The rearrangement uses TRBV10-1 and TRBJ2-5; 8 bases are shared with TRBD1. Trimming cost V 2 bases and J 5 bases; bases outside gene matches: 4. CDR1 is WNHNN, CDR2 SYGVQD, per germline (reference sequence). The CDR3 is 14 residues long. This CDR3 is CASSEGQGLETQYF. In DNA, the CDR3 is TGCGCCAGCAGTGAGGGACAGGGTTTGGAGACCCAGTACTTC.

The CDR3 reads CAITPEGISGNTIYF. CDR3 nucleotides: TGTGCCATCACCCCGGAGGGGATCTCTGGAAACACCATATATTTT. The gene calls are TRBV10-3 and TRBJ1-3, with D perhaps matching TRBD1 (5 bases). There are 15 residues in the CDR3. The germline V gene encodes CDR1 ENHRY and CDR2 SYGVKD. V was shortened by 7 bases and J by 0 bases, with 13 bases between the two germline ends.

V is TRBV6-5 and J is TRBJ2-2; D remains unclear. V was cut by 1 base and J by 6 bases, with 6 bases left in between. From germline, CDR1 is MNHEY and CDR2 SVGAGI. The CDR3 sequence is 13 residues long. The CDR3 bases are TGTGCCAGCAGTTACTTATTCCCCGGGGAGCTGTTTTTT. It codes for CASSYLFPGELFF.

This rearrangement joins TRBV6-5 to TRBJ2-1; D may be TRBD2 (5 bases). The CDR3 extends over 16 amino acids. Germline V lookup: CDR1 MNHEY, CDR2 SVGAGI. The V end was cut by 0 bases, the J end by 1 base, with 10 bases between. The DNA of the CDR3 is TGTGCCAGCAGTTACTCGTGGCGGACTTCCTACAATGAGCAGTTCTTC. It is translated as CASSYSWRTSYNEQFF.

CDR3 region: CASSTGQNPYEQYF. Here the CDR3 DNA reads TGTGCCAGTAGTACGGGACAGAATCCGTACGAGCAGTACTTC. The V and J genes are TRBV19 and TRBJ2-7; 7 bases line up with TRBD1. V lost 4 bases and J lost 4; bases outside the gene matches: 7. The CDR3 contains 14 residues. Germline-derived CDR1 and CDR2 are LNHDA and SQIVND (reference sequence).

V gene TRBV28 combines with J gene TRBJ1-6; D is ambiguous. V lost 2 bases and J lost 0, with 8 bases in between. CDR3 length: 16 amino acids. Germline V gene lookup returns CDR1 MDHEN and CDR2 SYDVKM. The CDR3 bases are TGTGCCAGCAGTTTACGGTCCCTCTCCTATAATTCACCCCTCCACTTT. Translating it yields CASSLRSLSYNSPLHF.

This chain uses TRBV5-1 with TRBJ2-5, with D unclear. This CDR3 contains 13 residues. V lost 7 bases and J 3 bases, leaving 13 bases between the germline ends. Germline CDR1 and CDR2: SGHRS and YFSETQ. Here the CDR3 reads CASASSDKETQYF. The CDR3 DNA reads as TGCGCCAGCGCGTCCTCCGATAAAGAGACCCAGTACTTC. Full variable domain (missing parts from reference TRBV5-1 and TRBJ2-5): KAGVTQTPRYLIKTRGQQVTLSCSPISGHRSVSWYQQTPGQGLQFLFEYFSETQRNKGNFPGRFSGRQFSNSRSEMNVSTLELGDSALYLCASASSDKETQYFGPGTRLLVL.

J is TRBJ2-3 and V is TRBV7-2, with D perhaps matching TRBD2 (6 bases). CDR1 and CDR2 from the germline V gene are SGHTA and FQGNSA. CDR3 size: 17 residues. Trimming stripped 4 bases from V and 3 bases from J, with 20 bases between. This CDR3 is CASSSRDSFLLTDTQYF. CDR3 nucleotides: TGTGCCAGCAGCTCCCGGGACTCCTTCCTTCTGACAGATACGCAGTATTTT.

The CDR3 here is CASSQEEMRSGSPKDNEQFF. CDR3 bases: TGCGCCAGCAGCCAAGAAGAAATGCGGAGCGGGAGCCCTAAAGACAATGAGCAGTTCTTC. The chain combines TRBV4-1 with TRBJ2-1; TRBD2 matches at 8 bases. V lost 0 bases to trimming and J lost 5 bases; unmatched junction nucleotides: 18. Per the germline V gene, CDR1 is MGHRA and CDR2 is YSYEKL. The CDR3 is 20 amino acids.

This clone was picked up one time. The gene calls are TRBV28 and TRBJ2-7, with 8 bases fitting TRBD1. Germline assignment: CDR1 MDHEN and CDR2 SYDVKM. The CDR3 runs 15 residues. V lost 5 bases and J lost 1; bases outside the gene matches: 7. CDR3 in amino acids: CASSAAGTGSYEQYF. For the CDR3, the DNA is TGTGCCAGCAGTGCTGCCGGGACAGGATCCTACGAGCAGTACTTC. The entire variable domain, with the rest obtained from reference TRBV28 and TRBJ2-7, is as follows: DVKVTQSSRYLVKRTGEKVFLECVQDMDHENMFWYRQDPGLGLRLIYFSYDVKMKEKGDIPEGYSVSREKKERFSLILESASTNQTSMYLCASSAAGTGSYEQYFGPGTRLTVT.

The chain combines TRBV10-3 with TRBJ2-3, with 9 bases aligning to TRBD1. The germline V gene has CDR1 ENHRY and CDR2 SYGVKD. The CDR3 totals 19 residues. The trim removed 6 bases at V and 5 bases at J, leaving 21 bases unmatched. Written as DNA, the CDR3 is TGTGCCATCAGGCCGGGACAGGGAATTACGGGGGTTCGGGGAGATACGCAGTATTTT. Its translation is CAIRPGQGITGVRGDTQYF.

The rearrangement uses TRBV7-2 and TRBJ1-6, with unresolved D. CDR3 size: 11 residues. Germline loops: CDR1 SGHTA, CDR2 FQGNSA. V dropped 5 bases and J dropped 8 bases, with 4 bases sitting between them. For the CDR3, the DNA is TGTGCCAGCAGCCGTGATTCACCCCTCCACTTT. It specifies CASSRDSPLHF. Combining the CDR3 with reference TRBV7-2 and TRBJ1-6 gives the whole variable domain GAGVSQSPSNKVTEKGKDVELRCDPISGHTALYWYRQSLGQGLEFLIYFQGNSAPDKSGLPSDRFSAERTGGSVSTLTIQRTQQEDSAVYLCASSRDSPLHFGNGTRLTVT.

The chain links TRBV30 to TRBJ2-3; 7 nucleotides match TRBD2. The CDR3 runs 15 residues. The germline V gene has CDR1 GTSNPN and CDR2 SVGIG (reference sequence). The ends lost 1 base at V and 0 bases at J; junction bases unmatched: 4. CDR3 protein: CAWSGSGPSTDTQYF. CDR3 nucleotides: TGTGCCTGGAGTGGTAGCGGGCCTAGCACAGATACGCAGTATTTT.

This chain uses TRBV7-2 with TRBJ2-3; D may be TRBD2 (5 bases). Germline CDR1 SGHTA, CDR2 FQGNSA. The CDR3 covers 14 residues. V was shortened by 2 bases and J by 4 bases, with 10 bases between the two germline ends. CDR3 loop: CASSLQSGADTQYF. CDR3 nucleotides: TGTGCCAGCAGCTTACAGAGCGGTGCAGATACGCAGTATTTT.

This clone was counted once. The V call is TRBV27, the J call TRBJ1-4; TRBD1 matches 7 bases. Germline trimming cut 6 bases from V and 10 bases from J; bases unmatched to any gene: 8. The CDR3 loop spans 13 amino acids. Germline V gene lookup returns CDR1 MNHEY and CDR2 SMNVEV (reference sequence). The CDR3 DNA is TGTGCCAGCAGGACTGTAGGGGGCCGAAAACTGTTTTTT. Translating it yields CASRTVGGRKLFF.

This clone was seen only once. The chain employs TRBV6-6 and TRBJ1-5; D gene uncertain. The CDR3 has 12 residues. Germline V gene data show CDR1 as MNHNY and CDR2 as SVGAGI (reference sequence). Trimming removed 0 bases from V and 9 bases from J, with 6 bases in between. CDR3 bases: TGTGCCAGCAGTTACTCCGGTCCGCCCCAGCATTTT. It codes for CASSYSGPPQHF.

This clone came up once. This rearrangement joins TRBV6-5 to TRBJ2-7; 10 positions match TRBD2. The CDR3 consists of 14 residues. CDR1 and CDR2 from the germline V gene are MNHEY and SVGAGI. J lost 5 bases, V lost 6 bases, and 7 bases had no gene match. Written as DNA, the CDR3 is TGTGCCAGCAGCCTAGCGGGAGCTCACAACGAGCAGTACTTC. Protein product: CASSLAGAHNEQYF.

The chain carries TRBV5-1 and TRBJ1-1; D possibly corresponds to TRBD1 (5 bases). Trimming left V 0 bases short and J 5 bases short, with 17 bases between. Germline CDR1 reads SGHRS; CDR2 reads YFSETQ. The CDR3 is 16 residues long. CDR3: CASSLEGQGGRTEAFF. The CDR3 DNA reads as TGCGCCAGCAGCTTGGAGGGGCAGGGAGGGAGGACTGAAGCTTTCTTT.

The chain carries TRBV10-2 and TRBJ2-7; 8 bases fit TRBD1. This CDR3 has 13 residues. The ends lost 8 bases at V and 0 bases at J; junction bases unmatched: 3. Germline V gene data show CDR1 as WSHSY and CDR2 as SAAADI. The CDR3 here is CASSGQVSYEQYF. CDR3 DNA sequence: TGCGCCAGCTCGGGACAGGTCTCCTACGAGCAGTACTTC.

In this sample, this clone turned up once. The V and J genes are TRBV30 and TRBJ1-2; tentatively, D is TRBD1 (5 bases). The CDR3 length is 13 residues. Trimming pared 4 bases from V and 1 base from J, leaving 10 bases between. Germline loops: CDR1 GTSNPN, CDR2 SVGIG (reference sequence). DNA of the CDR3: TGTGCCTGGACTCGCGGGGGTAACTATGGCTACACCTTC. Protein sequence: CAWTRGGNYGYTF.